The 16 T cell receptor beta chains given below trace back to one sample, sequenced in a study of cytomegalovirus exposure and HLA in healthy donors. Researchers ran the PCR with 60 Vbeta and 13 Jbeta primers. The table came from immunoSEQ multiplex PCR; TCRdb's copy has only in-frame clones and leaves some out. The sample holds more than 110,000 clones, over 70% seen once. Sequenced sample: PBMCs. The receptors were gathered from a man aged 18 to 30 in good health and CMV-seronegative.

The rearrangement links TRBV2 to TRBJ2-3; 9 nucleotides line up with TRBD1. There are 14 residues in the CDR3. V was pared by 4 bases and J by 6 bases, with 5 bases of the junction left unmatched. Germline V lookup: CDR1 SNHLY, CDR2 FYNNEI. This CDR3 is CASSVTGGFDTQYF. The CDR3 nucleotides are TGTGCCAGCAGTGTGACAGGGGGTTTCGATACGCAGTATTTT.

The V gene is TRBV2, the J gene TRBJ1-2; perhaps TRBD1 as D (5 bases). The CDR3 is 14 amino acids. CDR1 and CDR2 (germline): SNHLY, FYNNEI. Between the trimmed V and J ends, which lost 5 bases and 1 base, there was a span of 11 bases. The CDR3 region is CASSQGQGNYGYTF. The CDR3 bases are TGTGCCAGCAGTCAAGGCCAGGGTAACTATGGCTACACCTTC.

The chain recombines TRBV5-1 with TRBJ2-7; weak D call: TRBD1 (6 bases). CDR1 is SGHRS and CDR2 is YFSETQ in the germline V gene. Trimming pared 0 bases from V and 4 bases from J, leaving 11 bases between. The CDR3 runs to 14 residues. The CDR3 DNA reads as TGCGCCAGCAGCTTGGGCAGGGGTGTATACGAGCAGTACTTC. Encoded protein: CASSLGRGVYEQYF.

V is TRBV4-2 and J is TRBJ1-5; weak D call: TRBD1 (5 bases). The CDR3 runs 19 residues. Germline assignment: CDR1 LGHNA and CDR2 YNFKEQ. Trimming took 1 base from V and 2 from J, leaving 21 bases between them. The CDR3, as DNA: TGTGCCAGCAGCCAAGGATCTGTCTTGGCCGGGACTGGCAATCAGCCCCAGCATTTT. Amino acids: CASSQGSVLAGTGNQPQHF.

The chain is built from TRBV11-2 and TRBJ2-5, with 14 bases matching TRBD2. This CDR3 spans 18 amino acids. V shed 3 bases and J 3 bases; nucleotides not matched to a gene: 9. Germline lookup yields CDR1 SGHAT and CDR2 FQNNGV. The CDR3 reads CASSFPQTSGGAKETQYF. DNA for the CDR3: TGTGCCAGCAGCTTCCCCCAGACTAGCGGGGGGGCTAAAGAGACCCAGTACTTC.

This chain connects TRBV5-6 to TRBJ2-7; tentatively, D is TRBD1 (6 bases). The V end lost 3 bases, the J end lost 4 bases, and 14 bases lay between the germline ends. The germline V gene has CDR1 SGHDT and CDR2 YYEEEE. The CDR3 has 14 amino acids. The CDR3: CASSWRQVAYEQYF. The CDR3 nucleotides are TGTGCCAGCAGCTGGAGACAGGTAGCTTACGAGCAGTACTTC.

The V and J genes are TRBV5-5 and TRBJ1-2; D call uncertain. Trimming removed 2 bases from V and 3 bases from J, with 11 bases in between. Germline V gene sequence: CDR1 SGHKS, CDR2 YYEKEE (reference sequence). CDR3 size: 14 residues. The CDR3 DNA reads TGTGCCAGCAGCTTTCCGGGAAGAGACTATGGCTACACCTTC. It yields the protein CASSFPGRDYGYTF.

The chain recombines TRBV14 with TRBJ2-3; 10 nucleotides line up with TRBD2. Germline trimming cut 1 base from V and 8 bases from J; bases unmatched to any gene: 9. CDR1 is SGHDN, CDR2 FVKESK, per germline. The CDR3 spans 16 residues. The CDR3 reads CASSQVRAGGRGTQYF. The CDR3 coding sequence is TGTGCCAGCAGCCAAGTACGAGCGGGGGGGCGAGGTACGCAGTATTTT.

This chain joins TRBV5-4 and TRBJ1-1, with a possible D match to TRBD1 (5 bases). Germline V CDR1 and CDR2: SGHNT, YYREEE (reference sequence). Between the trimmed V and J ends, which lost 0 bases and 2 bases, there was a span of 8 bases. This CDR3 has 14 amino acids. The CDR3 nucleotides are TGTGCCAGCAGCTTGGGGACAACAAACACTGAAGCTTTCTTT. Translated, it gives CASSLGTTNTEAFF.

The rearrangement links TRBV29-1 to TRBJ2-1; TRBD1 matches 10 bases. Germline V lookup: CDR1 SQVTM, CDR2 ANQGSEA. After removal of 7 bases from V and 6 bases from J, the junction contained 3 bases not matched to a gene. The length of the CDR3 is 12 residues. CDR3 loop: CSGDRGLNEQFF. The CDR3 region has the DNA TGCAGCGGCGACAGGGGGCTCAATGAGCAGTTCTTC.

This chain connects TRBV7-2 to TRBJ2-2; possible D gene TRBD2, 5 bases. The germline V gene has CDR1 SGHTA and CDR2 FQGNSA. Trimming removed 2 bases at V and 1 base at J, with 14 bases between. CDR3 length: 17 residues. The chain's CDR3 is CASSLWLLDGNTGELFF. CDR3 DNA sequence: TGTGCCAGCAGCTTATGGTTACTAGACGGGAACACCGGGGAGCTGTTTTTT.

The chain has TRBV27 and TRBJ1-4; D is possibly TRBD1 (5 bases). Germline V gene lookup returns CDR1 MNHEY and CDR2 SMNVEV (reference sequence). The CDR3 sequence is 14 residues long. The V gene lost 6 bases and the J gene lost 10 bases, with 18 bases spanning the gap. CDR3 protein: CASRFTSGSLKLFF. CDR3 nucleotides: TGTGCCAGCAGATTTACATCAGGGTCATTAAAACTGTTTTTT.

This chain links TRBV5-1 with TRBJ1-4; D might be TRBD1 (6 bases). Trimming removed 4 bases at V and 8 bases at J, with 15 bases between. The CDR3 is 14 residues long. Per the germline V gene, CDR1 is SGHRS and CDR2 is YFSETQ. The CDR3 DNA is TGCGCCAGCAGCGCCAGGGGTGTTGAGGAAAAACTGTTTTTT. Translation gives CASSARGVEEKLFF.

The chain joins TRBV6-6 to TRBJ1-2; D may be TRBD1 (6 bases). The CDR3 contains 15 residues. V lost 5 bases to trimming and J lost 6 bases, with 19 bases between them. The germline gives CDR1 MNHNY, CDR2 SVGAGI (reference sequence). CDR3: CASSNTRTDPHGYTF. The CDR3 DNA follows: TGTGCCAGCAGTAACACCAGGACAGATCCCCATGGCTACACCTTC.

The V call is TRBV7-2, the J call TRBJ1-5; D gene unclear. Trimming removed 1 base at V and 9 bases at J, with 13 bases between. This CDR3 has 14 amino acids. Germline CDR1 and CDR2: SGHTA and FQGNSA. The CDR3 DNA is TGTGCCAGCAGCTTAGAGCCCCTCTCGAGGCCCCAGCATTTT. Amino acids: CASSLEPLSRPQHF. Variable domain in full (rest from reference TRBV7-2 and TRBJ1-5): GAGVSQSPSNKVTEKGKDVELRCDPISGHTALYWYRQSLGQGLEFLIYFQGNSAPDKSGLPSDRFSAERTGGSVSTLTIQRTQQEDSAVYLCASSLEPLSRPQHFGDGTRLSIL.

V usage is TRBV19 and J usage is TRBJ2-2; maybe TRBD1 (5 bases). Trimming took 10 bases from V and 0 from J, leaving 15 bases between them. Germline V CDR1 and CDR2: LNHDA, SQIVND (reference sequence). The CDR3 runs 15 residues. DNA for the CDR3: TGTGCCACCCAGTCTCTGACAGCGAACACCGGGGAGCTGTTTTTT. Encoded protein: CATQSLTANTGELFF. Together with reference TRBV19 and TRBJ2-2, the CDR3 gives the full variable domain: DGGITQSPKYLFRKEGQNVTLSCEQNLNHDAMYWYRQDPGQGLRLIYYSQIVNDFQKGDIAEGYSVSREKKESFPLTVTSAQKNPTAFYLCATQSLTANTGELFFGEGSRLTVL.